These 29 T cell receptor beta chains were all obtained from the same sample, sequenced in a study of vaccination and CD4 T cells after COVID-19. At the Johns Hopkins FTIC core, DNA taken from cultured CD4+ T cells was sequenced by way of the Oncomine TCR Beta short-read assay. TCRdb processed the PCR reads anew with MiXCR; each CDR3 protein has one entry. The table includes about 10,000 distinct CDR3 sequences, around 40% detected once. The treatment is: roughly 11-day PBMC culture with coronavirus spike peptide pools or control peptides (ViraFEST assay). The antigens of these receptors remain unknown. Input material: CD4+ T cells from blood, cultured in vitro. These TCRs come from a human donor who had recovered from COVID-19.

This clonotype was counted between two and nine times. The chain uses TRBV7-9 and TRBJ1-6; 7 nucleotides agree with TRBD1. J was trimmed by 14 bases and V by 2 bases; bases with no gene match: 12. The germline V gene has CDR1 SEHNR and CDR2 FQNEAQ (reference sequence). This CDR3 is built from 15 residues. The CDR3: CASSLSQGVGLTLHF. Written as DNA, the CDR3 is TGTGCCAGCAGCTTAAGTCAGGGGGTAGGATTGACCCTCCACTTT.

Only one count was recorded for this clonotype. The chain links TRBV30 to TRBJ1-6, with TRBD1 matching over 7 bases. The CDR3 extends over 14 amino acids. From germline, CDR1 is GTSNPN and CDR2 SVGIG (reference sequence). Losses at the gene ends were 4 bases for V and 4 bases for J; bases not matched to a gene: 4. The CDR3 sequence is CAWNPRGYNSPLHF. CDR3 sequence (DNA): TGTGCCTGGAATCCCAGGGGGTATAATTCACCCCTCCACTTT.

The gene calls are TRBV2 and TRBJ2-3; 9 nucleotides align to TRBD2. The V gene's germline CDR1 is SNHLY and CDR2 FYNNEI. CDR3 size: 15 residues. The trim removed 8 bases at V and 3 bases at J, leaving 9 bases unmatched. The CDR3 DNA sequence: TGTGCCAGCGTTAATAGCGGGGGAGCAACAGATACGCAGTATTTT. This gives the protein CASVNSGGATDTQYF. Together with reference TRBV2 and TRBJ2-3, the CDR3 gives the full variable domain: EPEVTQTPSHQVTQMGQEVILRCVPISNHLYFYWYRQILGQKVEFLVSFYNNEISEKSEIFDDQFSVERPDGSNFTLKIRSTKLEDSAMYFCASVNSGGATDTQYFGPGTRLTVL.

V is TRBV4-1 and J is TRBJ2-1; D remains ambiguous. Trimming took 4 bases from V and 0 from J, leaving 10 bases between them. The CDR3 length is 15 residues. Per germline, CDR1 MGHRA and CDR2 YSYEKL. The CDR3 DNA sequence: TGCGCCAGCAGCCTGCTGGGGAACTCCTACAATGAGCAGTTCTTC. It translates to CASSLLGNSYNEQFF.

This clonotype has just one count. The rearrangement uses TRBV5-6 and TRBJ2-5; D gene unclear. V lost 2 bases and J 2 bases, leaving 7 bases between the germline ends. The CDR3 consists of 13 residues. Per germline, CDR1 SGHDT and CDR2 YYEEEE. The CDR3 DNA follows: TGTGCCAGCAGCTTAAGTGGACAAGAGACCCAGTACTTC. This encodes CASSLSGQETQYF. Supplemented by reference TRBV5-6 and TRBJ2-5, the full variable domain reads DAGVTQSPTHLIKTRGQQVTLRCSPKSGHDTVSWYQQALGQGPQFIFQYYEEEERQRGNFPDRFSGHQFPNYSSELNVNALLLGDSALYLCASSLSGQETQYFGPGTRLLVL.

The chain has TRBV29-1 and TRBJ2-7, with D uncertain. Trimming left V 4 bases short and J 0 bases short, with 13 bases between. CDR1 is SQVTM and CDR2 is ANQGSEA in the germline V gene. This CDR3 spans 14 amino acids. The CDR3 DNA reads TGCAGCGTTGCGTCTCCGGCAGGCTCCTACGAGCAGTACTTC. Its protein product is CSVASPAGSYEQYF.

This clonotype was seen only a few times. In DNA form, the CDR3 reads TGCAGTGCTGGTAGCCACGAGCAGTACTTC. Residues: CSAGSHEQYF. This chain uses TRBV20-1 with TRBJ2-7; D gene unclear. V dropped 5 bases and J dropped 5 bases, with 7 bases sitting between them. The CDR3 length is 10 residues. Germline lookup yields CDR1 DFQATT and CDR2 SNEGSKA (reference sequence).

A few counts support this clonotype. The chain uses TRBV6-1 and TRBJ1-5; unclear D gene. This CDR3 has 16 amino acids. V was cut by 2 bases and J by 6 bases, with 17 bases left in between. Germline assignment: CDR1 MNHNS and CDR2 SASEGT. This chain's CDR3 is CASSESRAPLSQPQHF. The CDR3 DNA reads TGTGCCAGCAGTGAATCTCGGGCTCCCTTAAGTCAGCCCCAGCATTTT.

The CDR3 spells CASTMRTGGAANGLDSNQPQHF. CDR3 DNA: TGTGCCAGTACAATGAGGACAGGGGGCGCCGCGAATGGTCTCGATAGCAATCAGCCCCAGCATTTT. V usage is TRBV19 and J usage is TRBJ1-5; 11 nucleotides align to TRBD1. The ends lost 7 bases at V and 0 bases at J; junction bases unmatched: 23. CDR3 length: 22 residues. CDR1 and CDR2 from the germline V gene are LNHDA and SQIVND (reference sequence).

The chain combines TRBV5-4 with TRBJ2-5; 8 bases are shared with TRBD2. CDR3 length: 13 residues. Germline loops: CDR1 SGHNT, CDR2 YYREEE (reference sequence). The V segment lost 3 bases and the J segment 4 bases; nucleotides outside the gene matches: 2. The CDR3: CASSSTSGETQYF. In nucleotides, the CDR3 is TGTGCCAGCAGCTCTACTAGCGGAGAGACCCAGTACTTC. The full variable domain, its missing parts supplied by reference TRBV5-4 and TRBJ2-5, is ETGVTQSPTHLIKTRGQQVTLRCSSQSGHNTVSWYQQALGQGPQFIFQYYREEENGRGNFPPRFSGLQFPNYSSELNVNALELDDSALYLCASSSTSGETQYFGPGTRLLVL.

As DNA, the CDR3 is TGTGCCAGTAGTATCCGGGAAAACACTGAAGCTTTCTTT. Its protein is CASSIRENTEAFF. The J gene is TRBJ1-1, the V gene TRBV19; no reliable D call. V shed 3 bases and J shed 2 bases, with 7 bases lying between them. The CDR3 contains 13 residues. The germline CDR1 and CDR2 sequences are LNHDA and SQIVND (reference sequence).

V and J are TRBV11-2 and TRBJ2-3, with TRBD1 as a possible D gene (5 bases). Germline V CDR1 and CDR2: SGHAT, FQNNGV. Trimming stripped 4 bases from V and 11 bases from J, with 19 bases between. The CDR3 contains 14 residues. This CDR3 reads CASSSVQGLPGQYF. The CDR3 DNA follows: TGTGCCAGCAGCTCCGTGCAGGGCCTTCCTGGGCAGTATTTT.

V usage is TRBV12-3 or TRBV12-4 and J usage is TRBJ2-7; D gene unclear. There are 13 residues in the CDR3. V was shortened by 3 bases and J by 0 bases, with 6 bases between the two germline ends. The CDR3 protein is CASSLAGSYEQYF. The DNA for the CDR3 is TGTGCCAGCAGTTTGGCTGGCTCCTACGAGCAGTACTTC.

This clonotype was counted between two and nine times. The gene calls are TRBV30 and TRBJ2-3; TRBD2 might be the D (6 bases). Germline V gives CDR1 GTSNPN, CDR2 SVGIG (reference sequence). There are 15 residues in the CDR3. V was pared by 4 bases and J by 2 bases, with 16 bases between. CDR3 DNA: TGTGCCTGGATGGGCTGGCGGGGACTCACAGATACGCAGTATTTT. This encodes CAWMGWRGLTDTQYF.

The J gene is TRBJ2-4, the V gene TRBV5-5; D tentatively reads TRBD1 or TRBD2 (5 bases each). The V end lost 0 bases, the J end lost 11 bases, and 24 bases lay between the germline ends. Germline V gene sequence: CDR1 SGHKS, CDR2 YYEKEE (reference sequence). There are 17 residues in the CDR3. The CDR3 DNA follows: TGTGCCAGCAGCTTGGACTTAGGGACCGATATAAAGAGGGTTCAGTACTTC. Protein: CASSLDLGTDIKRVQYF.

J is TRBJ2-1 and V is TRBV11-3, with 9 bases identical to TRBD1. The CDR3 has 14 amino acids. The V segment lost 7 bases and the J segment 6 bases; nucleotides outside the gene matches: 7. From germline, CDR1 is SGHNT and CDR2 YENEEA. In DNA form, the CDR3 reads TGTGCCAGCAACCGGGGACAGGGTATCAATGAGCAGTTCTTC. Protein: CASNRGQGINEQFF.

The chain is built from TRBV6-5 and TRBJ2-3; 9 bases align to TRBD1. Unmatched junction bases numbered 8, after V lost 4 bases and J lost 6 bases. The CDR3 totals 15 residues. Germline assignment: CDR1 MNHEY and CDR2 SVGAGI. CDR3 in amino acids: CASSSGQGQGDTQYF. The CDR3, as DNA: TGTGCCAGCAGTTCGGGACAGGGCCAGGGCGATACGCAGTATTTT.

The chain links TRBV7-2 to TRBJ1-1; 7 bases are shared with TRBD1. V lost 3 bases to trimming and J lost 6 bases; unmatched junction nucleotides: 4. The CDR3 is 13 amino acids. Per germline, CDR1 SGHTA and CDR2 FQGNSA. The CDR3 DNA is TGTGCCAGCAGCTTGGACAGGAGCGCTGAAGCTTTCTTT. The encoded protein is CASSLDRSAEAFF.

The chain uses TRBV10-2 and TRBJ2-3; possibly TRBD1 for D (6 bases). CDR1 and CDR2 from the germline V gene are WSHSY and SAAADI. CDR3 length equals 14 residues. V lost 5 bases, J lost 7 bases, and 16 bases lay in between. The chain's CDR3 is CASSFTAQGNTQYF. DNA for the CDR3: TGCGCCAGCAGTTTCACTGCCCAGGGGAATACGCAGTATTTT.

The chain recombines TRBV29-1 with TRBJ1-2; D might be TRBD1 (5 bases). The V gene lost 1 base and the J gene lost 4 bases, with 7 bases spanning the gap. This CDR3 contains 12 residues. Germline values: CDR1 SQVTM, CDR2 ANQGSEA. In nucleotides, the CDR3 is TGCAGCGTTGAAGCAGGGAGCTATGGCTACACCTTC. It is translated as CSVEAGSYGYTF.

V and J are TRBV20-1 and TRBJ2-1, with 12 positions matching TRBD2. The junction had 13 bases not matched to a gene; V was cut back by 0 bases and J by 4 bases. The germline CDR1 and CDR2 sequences are DFQATT and SNEGSKA (reference sequence). This CDR3 is 19 amino acids long. The CDR3: CSARDWLTTSGGIYNEQFF. The CDR3 nucleotides are TGCAGTGCTAGAGATTGGCTGACGACTAGCGGGGGCATATACAATGAGCAGTTCTTC.

There are a few counts of this clonotype. The chain employs TRBV27 and TRBJ1-5, with 7 bases aligning to TRBD1. The CDR3 is 15 residues long. Unmatched junction bases numbered 7, after V lost 5 bases and J lost 3 bases. Per the germline V gene, CDR1 is MNHEY and CDR2 is SMNVEV (reference sequence). The DNA of the CDR3 is TGTGCCAGCAGTCGGGACAGCGTGAACAATCAGCCCCAGCATTTT. This encodes CASSRDSVNNQPQHF.

V and J are TRBV7-9 and TRBJ1-1; 7 positions agree with TRBD1. V trimming: 1 base; J trimming: 5 bases; junction bases outside the gene matches: 7. CDR1 is SEHNR and CDR2 is FQNEAQ in the germline V gene (reference sequence). The CDR3 spans 15 residues. The CDR3 here is CASSLDRGLGTEAFF. The CDR3 nucleotides read TGTGCCAGCAGCTTAGATAGGGGGCTAGGAACTGAAGCTTTCTTT.

This clonotype was recorded a few times. The chain carries TRBV6-1 and TRBJ1-6; tentative D call: TRBD1 (5 bases). The V end lost 2 bases, the J end lost 6 bases, and 11 bases lay between the germline ends. This CDR3 has 15 residues. Germline CDR1 MNHNS, CDR2 SASEGT. This chain's CDR3 is CASSEQGTPNSPLHF. The CDR3 coding sequence is TGTGCCAGCAGTGAACAGGGTACCCCTAATTCACCCCTCCACTTT.

This chain links TRBV5-4 with TRBJ1-1; 11 bases are a match to TRBD1. Germline V gene sequence: CDR1 SGHNT, CDR2 YYREEE (reference sequence). V shed 2 bases and J 8 bases; nucleotides not matched to a gene: 8. The CDR3 extends over 15 amino acids. CDR3 protein: CASSFRDRGGYEAFF. CDR3 DNA: TGTGCCAGCAGCTTCCGGGACAGGGGGGGGTACGAAGCTTTCTTT.

The V and J genes are TRBV5-4 and TRBJ1-1; D gene ambiguous. The CDR3 is 15 residues long. Germline V gives CDR1 SGHNT, CDR2 YYREEE (reference sequence). With 3 bases removed from V and 3 bases from J, the gap between germline ends came to 15 bases. CDR3 nucleotides: TGTGCCAGCAGCTCCAGAGCCCCGAGGGACACTGAAGCTTTCTTT. It codes for CASSSRAPRDTEAFF.

This clonotype was found a few times. The chain employs TRBV2 and TRBJ1-1; TRBD1 might be the D (6 bases). The CDR3 extends over 13 amino acids. V lost 7 bases to trimming and J lost 4 bases, with 13 bases between them. Germline CDR1 is SNHLY and CDR2 is FYNNEI. CDR3 amino acids: CASIGLRGTEAFF. CDR3 coding DNA: TGTGCCAGCATTGGCCTCAGGGGCACTGAAGCTTTCTTT. Full variable domain (remainder filled in from reference TRBV2 and TRBJ1-1): EPEVTQTPSHQVTQMGQEVILRCVPISNHLYFYWYRQILGQKVEFLVSFYNNEISEKSEIFDDQFSVERPDGSNFTLKIRSTKLEDSAMYFCASIGLRGTEAFFGQGTRLTVV.

V gene TRBV7-6 combines with J gene TRBJ1-4, with TRBD1 matching over 7 bases. V lost 5 bases to trimming and J lost 6 bases; unmatched junction nucleotides: 12. The CDR3 consists of 16 residues. Germline loops: CDR1 SGHVS, CDR2 FNYEAQ. CDR3 in amino acids: CASSLPYRGSDEKLFF. As DNA, the CDR3 is TGTGCCAGCAGCCTACCCTACAGGGGATCTGATGAAAAACTGTTTTTT.

The rearrangement joins TRBV7-2 to TRBJ1-1; 7 nucleotides agree with TRBD1. Germline V gene lookup returns CDR1 SGHTA and CDR2 FQGNSA. The CDR3 spans 14 residues. Trimming removed 2 bases from V and 2 bases from J; junction bases left unmatched: 2. CDR3 in DNA: TGTACCAGCAGCTTAAGGGGGCTTAACACTGAAGCTTTCTTT. It specifies CTSSLRGLNTEAFF.